The next 5 T cell receptor beta chains were all read from a single sample in a study of shared clonotypes between healthy human individuals (dated by TCRdb to between 2020 and 2021). Preparation of the library involved the immunoSEQ multiplex PCR assay. In its TCRdb copy, this immuneACCESS table keeps in-frame sequences only and misses some clones. Where compared with another copy, unresolved V genes explain less than half of these, and the others have no known cause. This sample lists about 2.3 million clones; about 92% were detected once. The leading ten clones occupy roughly 0.36% of the sample. Sequencing was done on a sample of naive CD4+ T cells from PBMCs. The cell subset or site label corresponds to: CD45RA+ positively selected. All receptors come from a man aged 18 to 35 in good health. Some clones in this sample may be carry-over from other donors' samples.

The J gene is TRBJ2-5, the V gene TRBV7-3; 7 nucleotides line up with TRBD2. Germline V gene lookup returns CDR1 SGHTA and CDR2 FQGTGA. V was clipped by 1 base and J by 5 bases; unmatched bases: 13. The CDR3 is made up of 17 amino acids. The CDR3, as DNA: TGTGCCAGCAGCTTAAAGGGAGGGACGCCCCGAGAGGAGACCCAGTACTTC. This sequence encodes CASSLKGGTPREETQYF.

As concerns this clone: The sample holds other DNA sequences that translate to the same CDR3. This chain links TRBV7-9 with TRBJ2-7; 9 bases are shared with TRBD2. The CDR3 is made up of 14 amino acids. Looked up from germline, CDR1 is SEHNR and CDR2 is FQNEAQ (reference sequence). The V gene end was trimmed by 5 bases and the J gene end by 2 bases; junction bases not matched to a gene: 4. In nucleotides, the CDR3 is TGTGCCAGCAGCCCCGGGACTAGCACCTACGAGCAGTACTTC. It is translated as CASSPGTSTYEQYF. The full variable domain, with the rest looked up from reference TRBV7-9 and TRBJ2-7, is DTGVSQNPRHKITKRGQNVTFRCDPISEHNRLYWYRQTLGQGPEFLTYFQNEAQLEKSRLLSDRFSAERPKGSFSTLEIQRTEQGDSAMYLCASSPGTSTYEQYFGPGTRLTVT.

Comment on this clone: This specimen includes other DNA sequences encoding the same CDR3. The chain recombines TRBV7-9 with TRBJ1-1; tentative D call: TRBD1 (5 bases). CDR1 and CDR2 (germline): SEHNR, FQNEAQ (reference sequence). CDR3 size: 13 residues. Trimming took 7 bases from V and 3 from J, leaving 12 bases between them. CDR3 coding DNA: TGTGCCAGCAAACGGCGGGGGGACACTGAAGCTTTCTTT. This sequence encodes CASKRRGDTEAFF.

The chain links TRBV11-2 to TRBJ1-2, with D tentatively TRBD1 (5 bases). This CDR3 spans 15 amino acids. V lost 4 bases, J lost 5 bases, and 17 bases lay in between. Germline CDR1 and CDR2: SGHAT and FQNNGV. As DNA, the CDR3 is TGTGCCAGCAGCTCACGCCAGGGAGTAGGGTATGGCTACACCTTC. Encoded protein: CASSSRQGVGYGYTF.

This clone has just one count. The V gene is TRBV28, the J gene TRBJ1-2, with TRBD1 matching 7 bases. There are 15 residues in the CDR3. Germline CDR1 and CDR2: MDHEN and SYDVKM. Trimming cost V 6 bases and J 5 bases; bases outside gene matches: 12. The CDR3 protein is CASRLQGYGGYGYTF. In nucleotides, the CDR3 is TGTGCCAGCAGGCTACAGGGGTATGGGGGTTATGGCTACACCTTC.